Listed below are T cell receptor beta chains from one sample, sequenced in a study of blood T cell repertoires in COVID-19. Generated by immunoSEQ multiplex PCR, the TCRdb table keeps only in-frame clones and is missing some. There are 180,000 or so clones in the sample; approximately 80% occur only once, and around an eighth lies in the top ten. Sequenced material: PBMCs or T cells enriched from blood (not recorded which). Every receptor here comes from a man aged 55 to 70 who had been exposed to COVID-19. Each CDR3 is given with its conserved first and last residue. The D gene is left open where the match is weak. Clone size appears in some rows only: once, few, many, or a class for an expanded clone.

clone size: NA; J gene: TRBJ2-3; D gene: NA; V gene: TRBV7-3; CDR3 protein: CASSSTGGADTQYF; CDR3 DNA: TGTGCCAGCAGCTCCACAGGGGGGGCAGATACGCAGTATTTT
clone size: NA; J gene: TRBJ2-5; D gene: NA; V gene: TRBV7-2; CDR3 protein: CASSLLAGETQYF; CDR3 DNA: TGTGCCAGCAGCTTACTAGCAGGCGAGACCCAGTACTTC
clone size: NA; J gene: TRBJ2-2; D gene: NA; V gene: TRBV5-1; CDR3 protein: CASSLRGSGGTGELFF; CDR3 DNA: TGCGCCAGCAGCTTGAGGGGGAGCGGTGGCACCGGGGAGCTGTTTTTT
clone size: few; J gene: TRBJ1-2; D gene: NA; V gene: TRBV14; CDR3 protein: CASSPTRRIGYTF; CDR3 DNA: TGTGCCAGCAGCCCGACACGCCGGATAGGCTACACCTTC
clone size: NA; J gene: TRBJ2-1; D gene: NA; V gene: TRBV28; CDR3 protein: CASRTWSGPYNEQFF; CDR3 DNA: TGTGCCAGCAGGACCTGGAGCGGGCCCTACAATGAGCAGTTCTTC
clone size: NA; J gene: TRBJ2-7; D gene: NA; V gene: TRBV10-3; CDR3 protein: CAIGSSGSPYEQYF; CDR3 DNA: TGTGCCATCGGGTCCTCCGGGAGCCCCTACGAGCAGTACTTC
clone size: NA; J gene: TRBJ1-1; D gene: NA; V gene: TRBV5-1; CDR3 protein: CASSLSVNTEAFF; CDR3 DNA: TGCGCCAGCAGCTTGTCCGTGAACACTGAAGCTTTCTTT
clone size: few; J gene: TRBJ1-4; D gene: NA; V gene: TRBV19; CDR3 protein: CASRTEAGEKLFF; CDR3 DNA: TGTGCCAGTAGAACTGAGGCCGGGGAAAAACTGTTTTTT
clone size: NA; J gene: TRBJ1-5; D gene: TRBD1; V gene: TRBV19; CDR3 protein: CASSIGGPAGGRNQPQHF; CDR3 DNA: TGTGCCAGTAGTATAGGGGGTCCCGCAGGGGGCCGCAATCAGCCCCAGCATTTT
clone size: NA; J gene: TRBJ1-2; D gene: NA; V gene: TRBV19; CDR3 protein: CARKRRNYTF; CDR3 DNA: TGTGCCAGAAAGCGGAGAAACTACACCTTC
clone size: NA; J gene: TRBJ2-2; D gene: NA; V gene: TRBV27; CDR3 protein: CASSLTPQTPNTGELFF; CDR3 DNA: TGTGCCAGCAGTTTAACCCCCCAGACACCGAACACCGGGGAGCTGTTTTTT
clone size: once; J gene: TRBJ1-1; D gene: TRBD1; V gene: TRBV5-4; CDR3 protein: CASSRQQGGNTEAFF; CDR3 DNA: TGTGCCAGCAGCCGCCAACAGGGGGGAAACACTGAAGCTTTCTTT
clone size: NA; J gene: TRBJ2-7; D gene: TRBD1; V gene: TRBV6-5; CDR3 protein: CASSYGDREQYF; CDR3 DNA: TGTGCCAGCAGTTACGGGGACAGGGAGCAGTACTTC
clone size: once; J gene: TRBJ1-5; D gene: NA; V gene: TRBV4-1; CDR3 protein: CASSQELEHSNQPQHF; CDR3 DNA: TGCGCCAGCAGCCAAGAATTGGAGCACAGCAATCAGCCCCAGCATTTT
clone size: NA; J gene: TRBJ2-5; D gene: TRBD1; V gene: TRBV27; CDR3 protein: CASRWDSQETQYF; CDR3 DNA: TGTGCCAGCAGATGGGACAGCCAAGAGACCCAGTACTTC
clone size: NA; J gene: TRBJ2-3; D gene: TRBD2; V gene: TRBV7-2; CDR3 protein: CASSLGSRGTDTQYF; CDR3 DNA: TGTGCCAGCAGCTTAGGGTCGCGGGGGACAGATACGCAGTATTTT
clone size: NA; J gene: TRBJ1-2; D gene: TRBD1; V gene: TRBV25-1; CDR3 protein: CASSEAGQGARGYTF; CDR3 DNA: TGTGCCAGCAGTGAAGCCGGACAGGGCGCCCGGGGCTACACCTTC
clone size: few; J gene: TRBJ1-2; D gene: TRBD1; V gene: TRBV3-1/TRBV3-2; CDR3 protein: CASSQGRQGSYGYTF; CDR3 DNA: TGTGCCAGCAGCCAAGGACGACAGGGCTCCTATGGCTACACCTTC
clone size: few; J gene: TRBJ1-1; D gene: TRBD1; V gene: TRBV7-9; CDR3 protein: CASSLDRGTEAFF; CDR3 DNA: TGTGCCAGCAGCTTGGACAGGGGAACTGAAGCTTTCTTT
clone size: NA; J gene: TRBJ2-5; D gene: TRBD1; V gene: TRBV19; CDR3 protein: CASSTGQAWGQETQYF; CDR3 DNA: TGTGCCAGTAGTACCGGACAGGCCTGGGGCCAAGAGACCCAGTACTTC
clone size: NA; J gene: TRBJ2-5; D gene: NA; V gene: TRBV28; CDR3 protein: CASRWAGSDRETQYF; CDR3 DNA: TGTGCCAGCAGGTGGGCAGGGTCTGATCGAGAGACCCAGTACTTC
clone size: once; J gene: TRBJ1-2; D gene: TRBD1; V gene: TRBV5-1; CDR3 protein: CASSLRDRYYTF; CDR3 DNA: TGCGCCAGCAGCCTCCGGGACAGATACTACACCTTC
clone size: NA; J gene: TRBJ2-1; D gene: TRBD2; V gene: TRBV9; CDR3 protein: CASSVGPAGSYNEQFF; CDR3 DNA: TGTGCCAGCAGCGTAGGTCCAGCGGGGTCCTACAATGAGCAGTTCTTC
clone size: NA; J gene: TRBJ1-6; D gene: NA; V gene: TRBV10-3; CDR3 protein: CAIKARENSPLHF; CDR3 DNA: TGTGCCATCAAGGCCAGGGAAAATTCACCCCTCCACTTT
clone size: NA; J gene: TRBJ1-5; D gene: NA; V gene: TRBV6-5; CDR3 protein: CASSYERGTGNQPQHF; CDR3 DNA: TGTGCCAGCAGTTACGAGCGGGGGACCGGCAATCAGCCCCAGCATTTT
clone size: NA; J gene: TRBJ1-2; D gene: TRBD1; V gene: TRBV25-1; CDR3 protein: CASSDPRGLKIGGYTF; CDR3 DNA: TGTGCCAGCAGTGATCCAAGGGGGCTTAAGATTGGTGGCTACACCTTC
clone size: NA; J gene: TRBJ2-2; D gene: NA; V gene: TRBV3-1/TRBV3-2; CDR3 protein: CASSQEIGSLSGELFF; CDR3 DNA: TGTGCCAGCAGCCAAGAGATCGGGAGTTTGTCCGGGGAGCTGTTTTTT
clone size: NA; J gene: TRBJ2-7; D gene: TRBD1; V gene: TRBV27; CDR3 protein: CASTGQGVHEQYF; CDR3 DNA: TGTGCCAGCACGGGACAGGGGGTCCACGAGCAGTACTTC
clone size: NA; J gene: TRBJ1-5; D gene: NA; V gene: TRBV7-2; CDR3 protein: CASSLDRTSYQPQHF; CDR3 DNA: TGTGCCAGCAGCTTAGATCGGACAAGTTATCAGCCCCAGCATTTT
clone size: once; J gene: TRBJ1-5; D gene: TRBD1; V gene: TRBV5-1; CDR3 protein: CASSLGTGDSNQPQHF; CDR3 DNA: TGCGCCAGCAGCTTAGGGACAGGGGATAGCAATCAGCCCCAGCATTTT
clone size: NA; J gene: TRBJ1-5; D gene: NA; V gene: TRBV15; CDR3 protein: CATSRDRGSNQPQHF; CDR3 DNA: TGTGCCACCAGCAGAGATAGGGGGAGCAATCAGCCCCAGCATTTT
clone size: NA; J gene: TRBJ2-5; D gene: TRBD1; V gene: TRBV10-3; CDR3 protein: CAIKTTTGDQETQYF; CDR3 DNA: TGTGCCATCAAAACCACGACAGGGGACCAAGAGACCCAGTACTTC
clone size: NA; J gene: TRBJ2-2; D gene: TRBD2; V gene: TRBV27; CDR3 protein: CASSRRAPSGGNTGELFF; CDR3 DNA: TGTGCCAGCAGCCGAAGGGCACCTAGCGGGGGGAACACCGGGGAGCTGTTTTTT